This TCR beta chain originates from a study of shared clonotypes between healthy human individuals. The study's findings and limits: The authors sampled blood alone, and tissue repertoires likely differ.

Recent acute infections and vaccinations were absent in the healthy HIV-negative adult donors. The V gene end was trimmed by 3 bases and the J gene end by 4 bases; junction bases not matched to a gene: 2. CDR3 size: 13 residues. CDR1 and CDR2 from the germline V gene are GTSNPN and SVGIG (reference sequence). Only a few counts were recorded for this clone. The antigen remains unidentified. Across several immunoSEQ plates, the genomic DNA of each subset was split evenly. Each PCR replicate run on unsorted PBMC took in 250 to 350 ng DNA, roughly 29,000 T cell genomes. Data came from immunoSEQ multiplex PCR; TCRdb stores just in-frame clones and leaves some out. The sample records 500,000 to 650,000 clones, roughly four fifths being singletons.

This TCR derives from a woman in her thirties or forties in good health. Some clones in this sample may be carry-over from other donors' samples. Sequenced material: PBMCs. The gene calls are TRBV30 and TRBJ2-1; 8 bases are shared with TRBD2. CDR3 bases: TGTGCCTGGAGCCGGGGGGGGTACAATGAGCAGTTCTTC. Its translation is CAWSRGGYNEQFF.